A selection of T cell receptor beta chains follows, all from one sample in a study of identifying expanded T cells in peripheral blood. Sequenced by immunoSEQ multiplex PCR; TCRdb stores in-frame clones only, minus some. Found here are under 150,000 clones, around nine tenths of them singletons; the top ten hold 8% to 9%. The sequenced sample was blood. These receptors all come from a person aged 18 to 70 in good health. Each CDR3 is given with its conserved first and last residue. Each record gives: D gene, J gene, V gene, CDR3 length, clone size, CDR3 DNA, CDR3 protein. The D gene is left open where the match is weak. Size tells how often a clone was seen (once, few, many) or the class of an expanded clone, and some rows leave it out.

d_gene: .
j_gene: TRBJ2-3
v_gene: TRBV4-1
len: 15
abundance: .
CDR3nt: TGCGCCAGCAGCCAAGCCCTAGGGGCGCCAGATACGCAGTATTTT
CDR3aa: CASSQALGAPDTQYF

d_gene: .
j_gene: TRBJ1-2
v_gene: TRBV30
len: 12
abundance: few
CDR3nt: TGTGCCTGGAGTGTAGCCAGGCCAGGCTACACCTTC
CDR3aa: CAWSVARPGYTF

d_gene: .
j_gene: TRBJ2-7
v_gene: TRBV7-9
len: 12
abundance: .
CDR3nt: TGTGCCAGCAGCATCATAGCCTCCGAGCAGTACTTC
CDR3aa: CASSIIASEQYF

d_gene: .
j_gene: TRBJ2-2
v_gene: TRBV7-9
len: 12
abundance: medium-sized
CDR3nt: TGTGCCAGCAGCTCTTACACCGGGGAGCTGTTTTTT
CDR3aa: CASSSYTGELFF

d_gene: TRBD1
j_gene: TRBJ1-1
v_gene: TRBV7-3
len: 15
abundance: .
CDR3nt: TGTGCCAGCAGCTCAATAGGGGGCATGAACACTGAAGCTTTCTTT
CDR3aa: CASSSIGGMNTEAFF

d_gene: .
j_gene: TRBJ2-7
v_gene: TRBV4-1
len: 14
abundance: .
CDR3nt: TGCGCCAGCAGCCAGCTACTAAGAAGCTACGAGCAGTACTTC
CDR3aa: CASSQLLRSYEQYF

d_gene: .
j_gene: TRBJ1-2
v_gene: TRBV28
len: 12
abundance: .
CDR3nt: TGTGCCAGCAGTACTAGGACAGTTGGCTACACCTTC
CDR3aa: CASSTRTVGYTF

d_gene: .
j_gene: TRBJ2-1
v_gene: TRBV6-1
len: 17
abundance: .
CDR3nt: TGTGCCATCAGTGTCTCCAACAGGACAAGCTCCTACAATGAGCAGTTCTTC
CDR3aa: CAISVSNRTSSYNEQFF

d_gene: .
j_gene: TRBJ2-2
v_gene: TRBV2
len: 13
abundance: once
CDR3nt: TGTGCCAGCAGTCCGTTCAACACCGGGGAGCTGTTTTTT
CDR3aa: CASSPFNTGELFF

d_gene: .
j_gene: TRBJ1-1
v_gene: TRBV4-3
len: 12
abundance: few
CDR3nt: TGCGCCAGCAGCCACCAAAACACTGAAGCTTTCTTT
CDR3aa: CASSHQNTEAFF

d_gene: TRBD1
j_gene: TRBJ1-2
v_gene: TRBV27
len: 15
abundance: .
CDR3nt: TGTGCCAGCAGTTTTGCAGGGGGCGAAAACTATGGCTACACCTTC
CDR3aa: CASSFAGGENYGYTF

d_gene: .
j_gene: TRBJ1-2
v_gene: TRBV4-2
len: 12
abundance: once
CDR3nt: TGTGCCAGCAGCCCTGACAGGTACGGCTACACCTTC
CDR3aa: CASSPDRYGYTF

d_gene: TRBD2
j_gene: TRBJ2-3
v_gene: TRBV19
len: 12
abundance: .
CDR3nt: TGTGCCACCTTGGGGCGGGGGGATACGCAGTATTTT
CDR3aa: CATLGRGDTQYF

d_gene: TRBD1
j_gene: TRBJ2-5
v_gene: TRBV11-3
len: 17
abundance: .
CDR3nt: TGTGCCAGCAGCTTAGGAGGGACAGCCGCCCTCCAAGAGACCCAGTACTTC
CDR3aa: CASSLGGTAALQETQYF

d_gene: .
j_gene: TRBJ2-5
v_gene: TRBV7-2
len: 16
abundance: .
CDR3nt: TGTGCCAGCACCATAACGATCCGGGGAAACCAAGAGACCCAGTACTTC
CDR3aa: CASTITIRGNQETQYF

d_gene: .
j_gene: TRBJ2-7
v_gene: TRBV28
len: 11
abundance: .
CDR3nt: TGTGCCAGCAGAGGCCCCTTAGAGCAGTACTTC
CDR3aa: CASRGPLEQYF

d_gene: .
j_gene: TRBJ2-5
v_gene: TRBV2
len: 13
abundance: .
CDR3nt: TGTGCCAGCAGTAATGGGCCCGAGGAGACCCAGTACTTC
CDR3aa: CASSNGPEETQYF

d_gene: .
j_gene: TRBJ1-2
v_gene: TRBV18
len: 14
abundance: .
CDR3nt: TGTGCCAGCTCACCATATACGGCTAACTATGGCTACACCTTC
CDR3aa: CASSPYTANYGYTF

d_gene: .
j_gene: TRBJ2-4
v_gene: TRBV28
len: 19
abundance: .
CDR3nt: TGTGCCAGCAGTCCCCCATTTCGGATCCTATCTCTAGCCAAAAACATTCAGTACTTC
CDR3aa: CASSPPFRILSLAKNIQYF

d_gene: TRBD2
j_gene: TRBJ2-1
v_gene: TRBV19
len: 18
abundance: .
CDR3nt: TGTGCCAGTAGTAATCGGGGATGGGGCGCCGCGGGGGGGAATGAGCAGTTCTTC
CDR3aa: CASSNRGWGAAGGNEQFF

d_gene: TRBD2
j_gene: TRBJ2-2
v_gene: TRBV27
len: 18
abundance: .
CDR3nt: TGTGCCAGCAGTTTCTTGACTAGCGGAGTCGCGAACACCGGGGAGCTGTTTTTT
CDR3aa: CASSFLTSGVANTGELFF

d_gene: .
j_gene: TRBJ2-5
v_gene: TRBV27
len: 13
abundance: few
CDR3nt: TGTGCCAGCAGTCCCCGGTCGCAAGAGACCCAGTACTTC
CDR3aa: CASSPRSQETQYF